This paragraph reports one T cell receptor (beta chain). From germline, CDR1 is LNHNV and CDR2 YYDKDF (reference sequence). The CDR3 is 17 residues long. Trimming removed 0 bases from V and 0 bases from J, with 12 bases in between. Treatment indicated: around 19 received Ad26.COV2.S at low or high dose, single or two shots; about 5 received placebo; per-sample allocation not given. Repertoires come from day 63 after the first vaccine or placebo injection. The shot given was an Ad26 vector that makes Wuhan-strain SARS-CoV-2 spike. The sample belongs to a study of Ad26.COV2.S vaccination and SARS-CoV-2 variants. Study-level background: Among those in the COV1001 Ad26.COV2.S trial arm was the donor.

Clones were read by immunoSEQ multiplex PCR, and TCRdb kept only the in-frame ones, dropping some. The table shows nearly 400,000 clones, with around 89% occurring only once. The chain joins TRBV15 to TRBJ2-1, with a tentative D call TRBD2 (5 bases). The source of this sequence is a person aged 18 to 59 who received the Ad26.COV2.S COVID-19 vaccine or a placebo. The specimen was peripheral blood, collected in a trial of Ad26.COV2.S vaccine versus placebo. The CDR3 region has the DNA TGTGCCACCAGCAGAGAGGGCCGAGCGGCCTCCTACAATGAGCAGTTCTTC. Residues: CATSREGRAASYNEQFF.